This record concerns one T cell receptor (beta chain) sequence. Its matching antigen is unknown. This sample is part of a study of OX40 agonist ivuxolimab in advanced cancers. Across the study: Participants averaged about 66 years of age (range roughly 23 to 90) and were 82.7% male. It was permissible to have had prior anti-PD-1, anti-PD-L1 or anti-CTLA-4 therapy, and approximately 38% had some. Study-wide points: CD8+ T cells were the subset that, on average, had more expanded clones than CD4+.

The germline V gene has CDR1 SGHVS and CDR2 FNYEAQ. V dropped 5 bases and J dropped 0; count of bases not matched to a gene: 13. The CDR3 runs 19 residues. Here immunoSEQ multiplex PCR was the method, and the copy in TCRdb shows in-frame clones only, minus some. Of tens of thousands of clones listed, approximately 90% are singletons. This material consisted of CD4+ or CD8+ T cells sorted from blood, taken in a trial of the OX40 agonist ivuxolimab. This clonotype was sampled from an adult with an advanced solid tumor such as melanoma, head and neck, liver or kidney cancer. J is TRBJ1-3 and V is TRBV7-6, with 10 nucleotides matching TRBD1. The chain's CDR3 is CASSPWDRGWISSGNTIYF. The CDR3 region has the DNA TGTGCCAGCAGCCCATGGGACAGGGGTTGGATAAGCTCTGGAAACACCATATATTTT.